This T cell receptor beta chain was documented in a study of blood T cell repertoires in COVID-19. Study context: There were acute and convalescent COVID-19 samples, and they came from the United States, Italy and Spain.

In the source study's methods: Nucleated cell counts were estimated from reference gene primer amplification. TCRdb's table, derived via immunoSEQ multiplex PCR, lists solely in-frame clones and lacks some. The DNA was the basis for D and trimming; V, J and clone size are from that table. The sample lists more than 250,000 clones, roughly nine tenths occurring once. CDR1 and CDR2 from the germline V gene are LGHDT and YNNKEL (reference sequence). CDR3 length equals 16 residues. Germline trimming cut 1 base from V and 10 bases from J; bases unmatched to any gene: 13. V and J are TRBV3-1 (or the pseudogene TRBV3-2) and TRBJ2-1; 7 bases are a match to TRBD1. The source is a woman aged 25 to 45 who had recovered from COVID-19. Sequencing was carried out using PBMCs or T cells enriched from blood (not recorded which). CDR3 sequence reads: CASSQGAAGGSREQFF. DNA of the CDR3: TGTGCCAGCAGCCAAGGTGCGGCAGGGGGATCCAGGGAGCAGTTCTTC.